One sample yielded the 24 T cell receptor beta chains listed below, sequenced in a study of T cell changes during pregnancy in multiple sclerosis. Assay used: immunoSEQ multiplex PCR; TCRdb lists only in-frame clones, some missing. This sample yields tens of thousands of clones, of which 93% are seen a single time; more than 1.5% belongs to the top ten. The specimen comprised peripheral blood, sampled after pregnancy. The receptors shown here come from a female donor with multiple sclerosis, enrolled in a pregnancy study.

This rearrangement joins TRBV11-3 to TRBJ2-3; a weak D match, TRBD1 (6 bases). Germline V gives CDR1 SGHNT, CDR2 YENEEA. V was clipped by 6 bases and J by 4 bases, with 26 bases between them. The CDR3 is made up of 18 amino acids. CDR3 coding DNA: TGTGCCAGCAGTAAAACGGCCTGGGGGCTTGTCTCTTCAGATACGCAGTATTTT. As protein: CASSKTAWGLVSSDTQYF.

This sequence joins TRBV7-9 and TRBJ1-2; tentative D call: TRBD1 (6 bases). This CDR3 comprises 14 residues. V was clipped by 3 bases and J by 6 bases, with 14 bases between them. The V gene's germline CDR1 is SEHNR and CDR2 FQNEAQ (reference sequence). In DNA, the CDR3 is TGTGCCAGCAGCTTCGGCCTACAGGGTCATGGCTACACCTTC. It encodes CASSFGLQGHGYTF.

The chain combines TRBV7-6 with TRBJ1-1; D remains unclear. V was trimmed by 0 bases and J by 6 bases, leaving 14 bases between them. Germline V gene sequence: CDR1 SGHVS, CDR2 FNYEAQ. This CDR3 has 15 residues. The CDR3 is CASSLAQGGRPEAFF. As DNA, the CDR3 is TGTGCCAGCAGCTTAGCGCAAGGAGGGCGGCCTGAAGCTTTCTTT. Full variable domain (missing parts from reference TRBV7-6 and TRBJ1-1): GAGVSQSPRYKVTKRGQDVALRCDPISGHVSLYWYRQALGQGPEFLTYFNYEAQQDKSGLPNDRFSAERPEGSISTLTIQRTEQRDSAMYRCASSLAQGGRPEAFFGQGTRLTVV.

This clone is a singleton in its sample. The J gene is TRBJ2-1, the V gene TRBV4-2; 8 bases fit TRBD2. V shed 0 bases, J shed 1 base, and the junction held 8 bases outside the gene matches. The CDR3 spans 18 residues. In germline, CDR1 is LGHNA, CDR2 YNFKEQ. The CDR3 bases are TGTGCCAGCAGCCAAGAATTCCCGGGAGGGGCTTCCTACAATGAGCAGTTCTTC. Residues: CASSQEFPGGASYNEQFF.

This chain uses TRBV6-4 with TRBJ2-6; TRBD1 matches 8 bases. V lost 4 bases, J lost 0 bases, and 8 bases stayed unmatched. CDR3 size: 18 residues. In germline, CDR1 is MRHNA, CDR2 SNTAGT. DNA of the CDR3: TGTGCCAGCAGTGTCCTCCCGCAGGGGGCCTCTGGGGCCAACGTCCTGACTTTC. Amino acids: CASSVLPQGASGANVLTF.

The CDR3 sequence: CASSASSGRVNEQFF. The CDR3, as DNA: TGTGCCAGCAGCGCCTCTAGCGGGCGGGTAAATGAGCAGTTCTTC. This rearrangement joins TRBV9 to TRBJ2-1, with TRBD2 matching 8 bases. V lost 3 bases to trimming and J lost 7 bases; unmatched junction nucleotides: 9. Germline CDR1 is SGDLS and CDR2 is YYNGEE. This CDR3 comprises 15 residues. The full variable domain, completed using reference TRBV9 and TRBJ2-1, is DSGVTQTPKHLITATGQRVTLRCSPRSGDLSVYWYQQSLDQGLQFLIQYYNGEERAKGNILERFSAQQFPDLHSELNLSSLELGDSALYFCASSASSGRVNEQFFGPGTRLTVL.

The V gene is TRBV6-5, the J gene TRBJ2-4; no clear D gene. CDR1 and CDR2 (germline): MNHEY, SVGAGI. The CDR3 has 14 residues. Trimming stripped 4 bases from V and 7 bases from J, with 14 bases between. This CDR3 is CASSSRKYGNIQYF. Written as DNA, the CDR3 is TGTGCCAGCAGTTCACGGAAATACGGGAACATTCAGTACTTC.

The chain has TRBV28 and TRBJ2-5; D remains unclear. V gave up 10 bases and J gave up 7 bases, with 10 bases separating them. This CDR3 has 10 residues. Germline V CDR1 and CDR2: MDHEN, SYDVKM. The DNA of the CDR3 is TGTGCCACCCAGTCCTTGACCCAGTACTTC. Translating gives CATQSLTQYF. Full variable domain (rest looked up from reference TRBV28 and TRBJ2-5): DVKVTQSSRYLVKRTGEKVFLECVQDMDHENMFWYRQDPGLGLRLIYFSYDVKMKEKGDIPEGYSVSREKKERFSLILESASTNQTSMYLCATQSLTQYFGPGTRLLVL.

This sequence joins TRBV28 and TRBJ2-2, with 8 bases lining up with TRBD2. The germline gives CDR1 MDHEN, CDR2 SYDVKM. J gave up 6 bases and V 3 bases, and 6 bases lay outside the gene matches. The CDR3 covers 15 residues. CDR3 DNA sequence: TGTGCCAGCAGTTTCAGCGGGAGAGCGGCCGGGGAGCTGTTTTTT. Amino acids: CASSFSGRAAGELFF.

The chain uses TRBV19 and TRBJ2-2, with D tentatively TRBD2 (5 bases). Trimming removed 6 bases from V and 2 bases from J, with 7 bases in between. The CDR3 spans 13 residues. CDR1 and CDR2 from the germline V gene are LNHDA and SQIVND (reference sequence). Written as DNA, the CDR3 is TGTGCCAGTAGCGGGGATAACACCGGGGAGCTGTTTTTT. It codes for CASSGDNTGELFF.

The CDR3 region is CASSHRDSNEKLFF. The CDR3 DNA follows: TGTGCCAGCAGCCACCGGGACAGTAATGAAAAACTGTTTTTT. The rearrangement links TRBV7-9 to TRBJ1-4; 7 nucleotides align to TRBD1. This CDR3 is 14 amino acids long. Germline V CDR1 and CDR2: SEHNR, FQNEAQ (reference sequence). V was clipped by 5 bases and J by 4 bases; unmatched bases: 4.

The chain has TRBV10-3 and TRBJ1-5, with 7 bases identical to TRBD1. This CDR3 comprises 15 residues. The trim removed 4 bases at V and 0 bases at J, leaving 3 bases unmatched. Germline loops: CDR1 ENHRY, CDR2 SYGVKD. The CDR3 coding sequence is TGTGCCATCAGTGCCGGGACAGATAGCAATCAGCCCCAGCATTTT. Protein: CAISAGTDSNQPQHF.

This clone came up once. The gene calls are TRBV6-6 and TRBJ2-2; D remains ambiguous. This CDR3 comprises 13 residues. Deletions cut 5 bases from V and 1 base from J, with 5 bases between. CDR1 is MNHNY, CDR2 SVGAGI, per germline (reference sequence). CDR3 amino acids: CASSRQNTGELFF. The CDR3 DNA reads TGTGCCAGCAGTCGACAGAACACCGGGGAGCTGTTTTTT.

The chain carries TRBV7-9 and TRBJ2-3; 10 nucleotides match TRBD2. Unmatched junction bases numbered 7, after V lost 5 bases and J lost 5 bases. Germline-derived CDR1 and CDR2 are SEHNR and FQNEAQ (reference sequence). This CDR3 region has 15 residues. DNA for the CDR3: TGTGCCAGCAGCAAAGCGGGAGGGCCGGTAGATACGCAGTATTTT. Protein sequence: CASSKAGGPVDTQYF. Full variable domain (rest looked up from reference TRBV7-9 and TRBJ2-3): DTGVSQNPRHKITKRGQNVTFRCDPISEHNRLYWYRQTLGQGPEFLTYFQNEAQLEKSRLLSDRFSAERPKGSFSTLEIQRTEQGDSAMYLCASSKAGGPVDTQYFGPGTRLTVL.

The chain joins TRBV7-9 to TRBJ2-7; D is possibly TRBD1 (6 bases). Germline CDR1 SEHNR, CDR2 FQNEAQ (reference sequence). The CDR3 sequence is 11 residues long. Trimming stripped 5 bases from V and 7 bases from J, with 9 bases between. CDR3 DNA sequence: TGTGCCAGCAGCCAGGGGAGTGAGCAGTACTTC. This translates into CASSQGSEQYF.

The chain recombines TRBV19 with TRBJ2-7; D not certain. Trimming took 1 base from V and 2 from J, leaving 6 bases between them. The CDR3 is made up of 13 amino acids. Germline V CDR1 and CDR2: LNHDA, SQIVND (reference sequence). The CDR3 DNA reads as TGTGCCAGTAGTATAGGGAGCACCTACGAGCAGTACTTC. Translation gives CASSIGSTYEQYF.

The chain uses TRBV6-5 and TRBJ2-7; 12 bases align to TRBD2. Germline-derived CDR1 and CDR2 are MNHEY and SVGAGI. The CDR3 is made up of 14 amino acids. Trimming removed 6 bases from V and 2 bases from J; junction bases left unmatched: 2. CDR3 residues: CASRRTSGTYEQYF. The CDR3 region has the DNA TGTGCCAGCAGGCGGACTAGCGGGACCTACGAGCAGTACTTC.

The J gene is TRBJ1-4, the V gene TRBV19; D unresolved. CDR1 is LNHDA and CDR2 is SQIVND in the germline V gene (reference sequence). CDR3 size: 14 residues. The V gene lost 4 bases and the J gene lost 6 bases, with 12 bases spanning the gap. CDR3 amino acids: CASSTTARDEKLFF. The DNA for the CDR3 is TGTGCCAGTAGTACCACAGCGAGGGATGAAAAACTGTTTTTT.

This chain links TRBV27 with TRBJ2-7, with D perhaps TRBD2 (6 bases). V lost 3 bases and J lost 4, with 13 bases in between. The germline CDR1 and CDR2 sequences are MNHEY and SMNVEV (reference sequence). There are 14 residues in the CDR3. As DNA, the CDR3 is TGTGCCAGCAGTTTCGGGAAGGAGGGGTACGAGCAGTACTTC. Its protein product is CASSFGKEGYEQYF.

The chain employs TRBV27 and TRBJ2-6; D uncertain. The CDR3 is 15 amino acids. CDR1 is MNHEY, CDR2 SMNVEV, per germline (reference sequence). V was trimmed by 1 base and J by 2 bases, leaving 6 bases between them. CDR3 nucleotide sequence: TGTGCCAGCAGTTTATTAACGGCTGGGGCCAACGTCCTGACTTTC. This translates into CASSLLTAGANVLTF.

The J gene is TRBJ1-1, the V gene TRBV29-1; weak D call: TRBD1 (5 bases). V shed 4 bases and J shed 5 bases, with 14 bases lying between them. The CDR3 has 13 amino acids. CDR1 and CDR2 from the germline V gene are SQVTM and ANQGSEA. The CDR3 DNA is TGCAGCGTTGGAACCCAGGGAGGGACTGAAGCTTTCTTT. Its protein product is CSVGTQGGTEAFF.

This clone was observed a single time. V and J are TRBV9 and TRBJ1-5, with no clear D. The CDR3 sequence is 15 residues long. Germline CDR1 reads SGDLS; CDR2 reads YYNGEE. V was pared by 4 bases and J by 0 bases, with 11 bases between. The CDR3 DNA reads TGTGCCAGCAGCCCAACCGGTTATAGCAATCAGCCCCAGCATTTT. This encodes CASSPTGYSNQPQHF.

This clone was detected only once. V gene TRBV19 combines with J gene TRBJ2-1; no firm D call. This CDR3 spans 13 amino acids. V lost 3 bases and J 4 bases, leaving 7 bases between the germline ends. Germline lookup yields CDR1 LNHDA and CDR2 SQIVND (reference sequence). The CDR3 DNA is TGTGCCAGTAGTATTTATGAGTACAATGAGCAGTTCTTC. It translates to CASSIYEYNEQFF.

This CDR3 reads CASSPTGLGGELFF. The CDR3 DNA reads as TGTGCCAGCAGTCCAACAGGGTTAGGCGGGGAGCTGTTTTTT. This rearrangement joins TRBV27 to TRBJ2-2; TRBD1 might be the D (6 bases). Germline CDR1 and CDR2: MNHEY and SMNVEV (reference sequence). The CDR3 loop spans 14 amino acids. Trimming stripped 5 bases from V and 7 bases from J, with 14 bases between.